This T cell receptor (beta chain) was captured by sequencing in a study of OX40 agonist ivuxolimab in advanced cancers. Whole-study context: Ivuxolimab doses were 0.01, 0.1, 0.3, 1.5, 3 or 10 mg/kg every 2 weeks. Study results and caveats: Some nonresponders likewise displayed low normalized T-cell clonal expansion.

As regards this clone: Its specificity is not known.

Germline CDR1 SGHAT, CDR2 FQNNGV. Trimming removed 3 bases at V and 9 bases at J, with 23 bases between. This CDR3 is 16 amino acids long. Sequencing was performed with immunoSEQ multiplex PCR; in TCRdb, only in-frame clones are kept and a portion is missing. The profile shows around 70,000 clones, approximately 90% of them singletons. V is TRBV11-2 and J is TRBJ2-5, with D perhaps being TRBD1 or TRBD2 (5 bases each). Here the sequenced sample was CD4+ or CD8+ T cells sorted from blood, taken in a trial of the OX40 agonist ivuxolimab. This receptor was identified in an adult with an advanced solid tumor such as melanoma, head and neck, liver or kidney cancer. The DNA of the CDR3 is TGTGCCAGCAGCTTCAAAACGAGGGACCCGATGAGGGCCCAGTACTTC. Protein sequence: CASSFKTRDPMRAQYF.